This T cell receptor beta chain was documented in a study of OX40 agonist ivuxolimab in advanced cancers. For the study in its entirety: The costimulatory receptor OX40 (CD134) was targeted by ivuxolimab, a fully human IgG2 agonistic monoclonal antibody. The paper reports the monotherapy dose-escalation portion (N = 52 patients) of the phase I ivuxolimab trial. Prior anti-PD-1, anti-PD-L1 or anti-CTLA-4 therapy was permitted, and approximately 42% of dose-escalation patients had received checkpoint inhibitors. Peripheral TCRbeta sequencing aimed to test whether ivuxolimab altered TCR sequence diversity and caused clonal T-cell expansion. Three dose-escalation patients achieved partial responses, one with hepatocellular carcinoma and two with cutaneous melanoma. Intravenous ivuxolimab was administered to patients every 2 weeks at six dose levels: 0.01, 0.1, 0.3, 1.5, 3 and 10 mg/kg. In the dose-escalation cohort, roughly 80% of patients were male, and the mean age was around 60 years, with a range of roughly 20 to 79. Among the approximately 50 dose-escalation patients, approximately 20 had hepatocellular carcinoma, 15 melanoma, 9 renal cell carcinoma and 9 head and neck cancer.

Genomic DNA was extracted from sorted cells for sequencing of the TCRbeta CDR3 region. The immunoSEQ Assay was used to sequence the TCRbeta CDR3 regions. This is the immuneACCESS table as TCRdb keeps it, with only in-frame sequences that have V and J called. A part of the clones is gone; compared with another copy, unresolved V genes explain less than half, and the rest is unexplained. The sample data list some 100,000 clones, and 84% of these were observed just once. 1.1% of the sample is in the top ten clones. The trial excluded patients who had a history of autoimmune disease or who were on systemic immunosuppression. In every dose cohort, peripheral blood was drawn for TCR sequencing at baseline, cycle 4 day 1, and cycle 7 day 1. Samples were obtained from an open-label, multicenter, first-in-human phase I dose-escalation trial of ivuxolimab. Adults with locally advanced or metastatic head and neck squamous cell, hepatocellular, melanoma or renal cell carcinoma were enrolled in the trial. CD4+ and CD8+ T cells were sorted separately from peripheral blood before TCR sequencing.

As regards this clone: Its antigen remains unidentified. The record has no base qualities; no much larger clone is one base away.

What the study reported, not specific to this receptor: At doses from 0.1 to 3.0 mg/kg, clonal expansion was seen in both CD4+ and CD8+ blood T cells between baseline and week 6. After ivuxolimab, CD8+ T cells had more expanded clones than CD4+ T cells on average. In partial responders in the 0.1-3.0 mg/kg groups, normalized peripheral clonal expansion was found to be among the lowest, especially among CD8+ T cells. Low levels of normalized T-cell clonal expansion were also shown by some nonresponding patients. Antigen specificity was not determined for the clonally expanded peripheral T cells.

The clonotype originates from an adult with an advanced solid tumor such as melanoma, head and neck, liver or kidney cancer. The sequenced sample was CD4+ or CD8+ T cells sorted from blood, obtained in a trial of the OX40 agonist ivuxolimab.

The nucleotides are TGTGCCAGCAGCTCGAGGCTCCCCAGGTCCTATTCACCCCTCCACTTT. The encoded protein is CASSSRLPRSYSPLHF. The chain couples TRBV5-8 to TRBJ1-6, with no confidently assigned D gene. CDR1 and CDR2 were assigned from the germline V gene as SGHTS and YDEGEE. V was cut back by 3 bases and J by 8 bases, leaving a gap of 18 bases between them. Inclusive of the bounding cysteine and phenylalanine, the CDR3 is 16 residues long. Of the read, only the CDR3 DNA is kept; its 48 bases are in frame from base 1.